The present T cell receptor (beta chain) was sequenced within a study of cytomegalovirus exposure and HLA in healthy donors. The overall study: In an earlier analysis, 117 million unique TCR beta sequences were found from 200 million or so T cells.

At sampling all donors were nominally healthy, likely with unrecorded immune exposures. The CDR3 runs 16 residues. V was pared by 3 bases and J by 7 bases, with 14 bases of the junction left unmatched. Germline V gene lookup returns CDR1 SGHRS and CDR2 YFSETQ. General study findings and limits: Accounts indicate the classifier identified cytomegalovirus status with strong specificity and sensitivity. Cytomegalovirus association was listed for 150 to 200 TCR beta chains.

Of note for this clone: As yet, its antigen is unknown.

60 Vbeta and 13 Jbeta primers were used in PCR. The repertoire was sequenced with immunoSEQ multiplex PCR; TCRdb's copy has only in-frame clones and lacks some. Seen here are some 190,000 clones, around nine tenths observed once, and the top ten hold around 0.3%. V and J are TRBV5-1 and TRBJ2-5, with 8 bases lining up with TRBD1. This clonotype was obtained from a woman in her thirties in good health and CMV-seronegative. Sequences were obtained from PBMCs. The CDR3 spells CASSSGQGVIEGTQYF. In DNA, the CDR3 is TGCGCCAGCAGCTCCGGACAGGGTGTAATAGAAGGGACCCAGTACTTC.